The clone carrying this TCR beta chain was detected ten times or more. Researchers took RNA transcripts and amplified the TCR beta CDR3 regions from them. The TCR CDR3 was amplified in a first-round RT-PCR using the HTBI primer set. TCRdb ran MiXCR on the multiplex PCR reads and lists one entry per CDR3 protein. In the table there are 500,000 to 750,000 distinct CDR3 sequences, about half of which are singletons. The source of the sample is a study of T cells in Graves' hyperthyroidism and ophthalmopathy. Trimming took 7 bases from V and 8 from J, leaving 20 bases between them. The germline V gene encodes CDR1 MNHEY and CDR2 SVGEGT. This CDR3 is built from 14 residues.

The sequenced sample consisted of peripheral blood or thyroid tissue (not recorded which). J is TRBJ1-1 and V is TRBV6-2 or TRBV6-3, with D tentatively TRBD1 (5 bases). This TCR was recovered from a woman between 18 and 29 years old with Graves' hyperthyroidism. The DNA of the CDR3 is TGTGCCAGCACGACGGGGTCGGGACGGGTCGAAGCTTTCTTT. Encoded protein: CASTTGSGRVEAFF.